One sample yielded the 18 T cell receptor beta chains listed below, sequenced in a study of beta chain features in type 1 diabetes. Study results and caveats: Moderate yet significant TCRB CDR3 shortening was seen in Type 1 diabetes patients in all four CD4+ subsets.

Expressed TCRB transcripts got sequenced, as all isolated RNA was reverse transcribed. Assay: immunoSEQ multiplex PCR; the TCRdb copy retains only in-frame clones and omits some. The sample yields 600,000 to 750,000 clones, approximately 13% seen once. These receptors lack a known antigen. Sample: naive CD4+ T cells from blood. The receptors come from a man under 40 with type 1 diabetes.

The chain employs TRBV7-2 and TRBJ2-5; unclear D gene. Germline lookup yields CDR1 SGHTA and CDR2 FQGNSA. The V and J ends lost 5 bases and 3 bases respectively, with 10 bases between them. The CDR3 consists of 13 residues. CDR3 region: CASSPPLEETQYF. For the CDR3, the DNA is TGTGCCAGCAGCCCGCCGCTGGAAGAGACCCAGTACTTC.

This rearrangement joins TRBV19 to TRBJ1-2; tentatively, D is TRBD1 (6 bases). Germline CDR1 LNHDA, CDR2 SQIVND (reference sequence). The length of the CDR3 is 16 residues. The V and J ends lost 3 bases and 8 bases respectively, with 22 bases between them. CDR3 loop: CASSIARGPSGGGYTF. As DNA, the CDR3 is TGTGCCAGTAGTATCGCCAGGGGACCCTCAGGAGGAGGCTACACCTTC. Combining the CDR3 with reference TRBV19 and TRBJ1-2 gives the whole variable domain DGGITQSPKYLFRKEGQNVTLSCEQNLNHDAMYWYRQDPGQGLRLIYYSQIVNDFQKGDIAEGYSVSREKKESFPLTVTSAQKNPTAFYLCASSIARGPSGGGYTFGSGTRLTVV.

This clone was recorded a few times. V gene TRBV6-1 combines with J gene TRBJ1-2; D gene ambiguous. Looked up from germline, CDR1 is MNHNS and CDR2 is SASEGT. The V and J ends lost 4 bases and 4 bases respectively, with 4 bases between them. The CDR3 runs to 11 residues. The CDR3 nucleotides are TGTGCCAGCAGTGTAGGCTATGGCTACACCTTC. It encodes CASSVGYGYTF.

The J gene is TRBJ1-1, the V gene TRBV25-1; weak D call: TRBD1 (6 bases). The ends were cut back, 1 base at V and 3 bases at J, with 12 bases in the middle. The CDR3 extends over 15 amino acids. Germline assignment: CDR1 MGHDK and CDR2 SYGVNS. CDR3 DNA sequence: TGTGCCAGCAGTGAATCGGGCCAGGGGCACACTGAAGCTTTCTTT. Translating it yields CASSESGQGHTEAFF.

This clone was seen a few times. This sample also contains other DNA sequences that code for the same CDR3. The J gene is TRBJ1-3, the V gene TRBV9, with TRBD1 as a possible D gene (5 bases). The CDR3 loop spans 15 amino acids. CDR1 is SGDLS and CDR2 is YYNGEE in the germline V gene. The V gene lost 2 bases and the J gene lost 0 bases, with 9 bases spanning the gap. The DNA of the CDR3 is TGTGCCAGCAGCGTGACGGGGGTCTCTGGAAACACCATATATTTT. Protein sequence: CASSVTGVSGNTIYF.

V usage is TRBV4-3 and J usage is TRBJ1-2; no definite D call. CDR1 is LGHNA, CDR2 YSLEER, per germline. The CDR3 runs to 15 residues. V was pared by 3 bases and J by 2 bases, with 13 bases between. In DNA form, the CDR3 reads TGCGCCAGCAGCCAGATAGCGGACCGCAACTATGGCTACACCTTC. It yields the protein CASSQIADRNYGYTF.

The chain employs TRBV2 and TRBJ1-6, with D uncertain. V dropped 7 bases and J dropped 9 bases, with 13 bases sitting between them. CDR3 size: 13 residues. Germline values: CDR1 SNHLY, CDR2 FYNNEI. CDR3: CASILSDPSPLHF. CDR3 DNA sequence: TGTGCCAGCATTCTGTCGGATCCTTCACCCCTCCACTTT.

The CDR3 nucleotides read TGTGCCAGTAAGCCGACAGGGGCGCGTCTAACGGGCAATCAGCCCCAGCATTTT. Protein: CASKPTGARLTGNQPQHF. The chain has TRBV19 and TRBJ1-5; 8 bases align to TRBD1. This CDR3 has 18 residues. The V and J ends lost 7 bases and 2 bases, in that order; junction bases with no gene match: 16. CDR1 and CDR2 (germline): LNHDA, SQIVND (reference sequence).

The rearrangement links TRBV6-5 to TRBJ2-1; TRBD2 is a possible D gene (6 bases). The CDR3 covers 16 residues. Per germline, CDR1 MNHEY and CDR2 SVGAGI. V was clipped by 0 bases and J by 5 bases, with 14 bases between them. CDR3 sequence: CASSYSFLGGNNEQFF. As DNA, the CDR3 is TGTGCCAGCAGTTACTCGTTCCTCGGGGGAAACAATGAGCAGTTCTTC.

Only a few counts were recorded for this clone. J is TRBJ2-1 and V is TRBV5-1; perhaps TRBD1 as D (5 bases). Per germline, CDR1 SGHRS and CDR2 YFSETQ. This CDR3 has 14 amino acids. The germline V and J ends were trimmed by 3 bases and 7 bases, with 14 bases remaining between them. In DNA, the CDR3 is TGCGCCAGCAGCTCTCCGCGCTCAGGGAATGAGCAGTTCTTC. It encodes CASSSPRSGNEQFF.

This sequence joins TRBV6-5 and TRBJ2-6; the D is unclear. CDR1 and CDR2 (germline): MNHEY, SVGAGI. Trimming left V 5 bases short and J 1 base short, with 6 bases between. This CDR3 region has 14 residues. This CDR3 reads CASSEGSGANVLTF. The CDR3 DNA sequence: TGTGCCAGCAGTGAAGGGTCTGGGGCCAACGTCCTGACTTTC.

This clone was observed a handful of times. The chain carries TRBV11-2 and TRBJ1-5; no firm D call. The germline CDR1 and CDR2 sequences are SGHAT and FQNNGV. The V end lost 0 bases, the J end lost 7 bases, and 7 bases lay between the germline ends. This CDR3 comprises 13 residues. CDR3 sequence: CASSLEGLQPQHF. The CDR3 DNA sequence: TGTGCCAGCAGCTTAGAAGGGTTACAGCCCCAGCATTTT. Drawing the rest from reference TRBV11-2 and TRBJ1-5, the complete variable domain is EAGVAQSPRYKIIEKRQSVAFWCNPISGHATLYWYQQILGQGPKLLIQFQNNGVVDDSQLPKDRFSAERLKGVDSTLKIQPAKLEDSAVYLCASSLEGLQPQHFGDGTRLSIL.

The V call is TRBV6-5, the J call TRBJ1-1; possible D gene TRBD1, 6 bases. Trimming left V 4 bases short and J 7 bases short, with 22 bases between. Germline CDR1 is MNHEY and CDR2 is SVGAGI. The CDR3 totals 16 residues. CDR3 in amino acids: CASSSTRAGGSGEAFF. DNA of the CDR3: TGTGCCAGCAGTTCTACGAGAGCCGGGGGCTCGGGTGAAGCTTTCTTT.

This clone was seen ten or more times. V gene TRBV10-3 combines with J gene TRBJ2-1; D may match TRBD1 or TRBD2 (5 bases each). The V end lost 5 bases, the J end lost 8 bases, and 13 bases lay between the germline ends. The CDR3 length is 13 residues. The germline CDR1 and CDR2 sequences are ENHRY and SYGVKD. The CDR3 region is CAISFGGGHEQFF. The CDR3 nucleotides are TGTGCCATCAGTTTTGGGGGTGGGCATGAGCAGTTCTTC.

The chain is built from TRBV18 and TRBJ1-2; weak D call: TRBD1 (5 bases). The CDR3 is 13 amino acids. Per germline, CDR1 KGHSH and CDR2 LQKENI. Trimming removed 5 bases at V and 3 bases at J, with 10 bases between. The CDR3 spells CASSGSRDYGYTF. CDR3 nucleotide sequence: TGTGCCAGCTCAGGGTCCAGGGACTATGGCTACACCTTC.

This chain joins TRBV27 and TRBJ1-5; possibly TRBD1 for D (5 bases). There are 14 residues in the CDR3. V gave up 5 bases and J gave up 4 bases, with 12 bases separating them. Per the germline V gene, CDR1 is MNHEY and CDR2 is SMNVEV (reference sequence). The CDR3 bases are TGTGCCAGCAGTATCCCGACAGATAATCAGCCCCAGCATTTT. Residues: CASSIPTDNQPQHF.

J is TRBJ2-5 and V is TRBV10-3; D may be TRBD1 (6 bases). The germline CDR1 and CDR2 sequences are ENHRY and SYGVKD. The ends were cut back, 3 bases at V and 2 bases at J, with 7 bases in the middle. CDR3 size: 13 residues. CDR3 bases: TGTGCCATCAGTGAAGGACAGCAAGAGACCCAGTACTTC. It specifies CAISEGQQETQYF.

The rearrangement links TRBV25-1 to TRBJ2-3, with 7 positions matching TRBD1. The V gene's germline CDR1 is MGHDK and CDR2 SYGVNS. The trim removed 1 base at V and 7 bases at J, leaving 8 bases unmatched. The CDR3 is 15 amino acids. DNA of the CDR3: TGTGCCAGCAGTGAATCCACAGGGGAGTATTATACGCAGTATTTT. This gives the protein CASSESTGEYYTQYF. The whole variable domain, filled in from reference TRBV25-1 and TRBJ2-3, reads EADIYQTPRYLVIGTGKKITLECSQTMGHDKMYWYQQDPGMELHLIHYSYGVNSTEKGDLSSESTVSRIRTEHFPLTLESARPSHTSQYLCASSESTGEYYTQYFGPGTRLTVL.